A selection of T cell receptor beta chains follows, all from one sample in a study of control samples from healthy donors and cancer patients. Profiled with immunoSEQ multiplex PCR; TCRdb holds only in-frame clones, not every one. The sample lists 70,000 to 75,000 clones; approximately 94% were seen once. Sequencing input: blood. All receptors come from a woman aged 25-40 years in good health. Each CDR3 is given with its conserved first and last residue. Each record gives: CDR3 protein, J gene, clone size, V gene. Rows give clone size only sometimes, using once, few, many, or a class for an expanded clone.

CASSSKTGTSGVSGANVLTF TRBJ2-6 NA TRBV2
CASSLARQEDYGYTF TRBJ1-2 NA TRBV7-9
CASSEWAATYNEQFF TRBJ2-1 NA TRBV6-1
CASSRRQGLDNEQFF TRBJ2-1 NA TRBV5-1
CASSQPTIRDGTYNEQFF TRBJ2-1 once TRBV4-1
CASKTTENTEAFF TRBJ1-1 once TRBV19
CASSRSVSSGYTF TRBJ1-2 NA TRBV12-3/TRBV12-4
CASSLTGGSYGYTF TRBJ1-2 NA TRBV28
CASSSQGAPYGYTF TRBJ1-2 NA TRBV27
CASSLLGSSYNEQFF TRBJ2-1 NA TRBV5-6
CASSQLQGSEEKLFF TRBJ1-4 NA TRBV4-1
CASSLTGGTEAFF TRBJ1-1 NA TRBV5-1
CASSLGRLIKETQYF TRBJ2-5 NA TRBV13
CASSQDPVWYGLGEQYF TRBJ2-7 NA TRBV4-1
CASSPYRGREEAFF TRBJ1-1 NA TRBV5-8
CASSTAETQYF TRBJ2-5 NA TRBV12-3/TRBV12-4
CASSQVPGRKLAKNIQYF TRBJ2-4 few TRBV3-1/TRBV3-2
CASSLWTGQLNEKLFF TRBJ1-4 NA TRBV7-6
CAWSVPPGANYGYTF TRBJ1-2 NA TRBV30
CASSLTRQGDGYTF TRBJ1-2 NA TRBV7-8
CASRIGHLTAFF TRBJ1-1 NA TRBV12-3/TRBV12-4
CASSQVLTAQETQYF TRBJ2-5 NA TRBV4-1
CASSMRGVNTEAFF TRBJ1-1 once TRBV19
CASSLRQGNEAFF TRBJ1-1 few TRBV7-9
CASSTTGPNTEAFF TRBJ1-1 NA TRBV13
CASSFSGGPNSDTQYF TRBJ2-3 once TRBV5-1
CASSTQGADTGELFF TRBJ2-2 NA TRBV5-4
CASLERGRTDTQYF TRBJ2-3 NA TRBV19
CASSPAAGLVGYTF TRBJ1-2 NA TRBV3-1/TRBV3-2
CASSKQTVSPLHF TRBJ1-6 NA TRBV3-1/TRBV3-2
CASSLGTGVQTSTDTQYF TRBJ2-3 once TRBV27
CAISVGTRGTPQHF TRBJ1-5 NA TRBV10-3
CASSQSGGATGELFF TRBJ2-2 few TRBV5-1
CASSLTLTKADTEAFF TRBJ1-1 few TRBV11-2
CASSYGTDTQYF TRBJ2-3 NA TRBV27
CAISEGAGPTDTQYF TRBJ2-3 NA TRBV10-3
CASSFKGDSYYEQYF TRBJ2-7 NA TRBV27
CASMMVTSGGFNEQFF TRBJ2-1 NA TRBV5-1
CASSFRGPGETQYF TRBJ2-5 NA TRBV7-9
CAWGDRAYEQYF TRBJ2-7 NA TRBV30
CASSSGQGSRLRTSREQFF TRBJ2-1 NA TRBV5-1
CASSQDALGPQHF TRBJ1-5 NA TRBV14
CATSDPRYPINEQFF TRBJ2-1 NA TRBV24-1
CASSPIGRGVSYNEQFF TRBJ2-1 NA TRBV5-1
CASLGGYSYNEQFF TRBJ2-1 once TRBV2
CASSPQAVSTDTQYF TRBJ2-3 NA TRBV6-5
CASSWHEELNTEAFF TRBJ1-1 NA TRBV28
CASSLVPGPYTDTQYF TRBJ2-3 NA TRBV7-8
CASSFGTGSSEQYF TRBJ2-7 large TRBV5-1
CASSTNYGYTF TRBJ1-2 NA TRBV12-3/TRBV12-4
CASSIGGVNYNEQFF TRBJ2-1 NA TRBV19
CASSSVPRDEKLFF TRBJ1-4 once TRBV6-6
CASSPAGLNTGELFF TRBJ2-2 NA TRBV28
CATSRDRGLNQPQHF TRBJ1-5 NA TRBV15
CASSAQAGTGPNEQFF TRBJ2-1 NA TRBV6-1
CASMGDTQYF TRBJ2-3 NA TRBV11-3
CASSLIPGLAGGLNEQFF TRBJ2-1 NA TRBV3-1/TRBV3-2